The rows below give T cell receptor beta chains drawn from one sample of a study of T cells in Graves' hyperthyroidism and ophthalmopathy. TCRdb reprocessed the multiplex PCR reads with MiXCR, giving one entry per CDR3 protein. The table lists 600,000 to 650,000 distinct CDR3 sequences, about a sixth of them singletons. Sequenced sample: blood. The receptors stem from a woman under 40 with Graves' hyperthyroidism. Each CDR3 is given with its conserved first and last residue. D genes are given only for firm matches. Size tells how often a clone was seen (once, few, many) or the class of an expanded clone, and some rows leave it out.

V	size	J	D	CDR3	DNA
TRBV7-9	many	TRBJ2-7	TRBD1	CASSERDRGYEQYF	TGTGCCAGCAGTGAACGGGACAGGGGCTACGAGCAGTACTTC
TRBV19	few	TRBJ1-1	-	CASGTGRNTEAFF	TGTGCCAGTGGTACAGGGAGGAACACTGAAGCTTTCTTT
TRBV7-2	many	TRBJ2-5	-	CASSLAHVETQYF	TGTGCCAGCAGCTTAGCGCACGTAGAGACCCAGTACTTC
TRBV20-1	many	TRBJ1-1	-	CSANPLGRGGTEAFF	TGCAGTGCTAACCCCTTAGGGCGTGGTGGAACTGAAGCTTTCTTT
TRBV6-1	-	TRBJ1-6	-	CASREWGGLGNSPLHF	TGTGCCAGCAGAGAATGGGGGGGGCTAGGGAATTCACCCCTCCACTTT
TRBV3-1	many	TRBJ1-5	-	CASSLSDSHQPQHF	TGTGCCAGCAGCCTCTCGGACAGCCATCAGCCCCAGCATTTT
TRBV11-2	many	TRBJ2-7	TRBD2	CASRQLRRSGSPAPEPAYEQYF	TGTGCCAGCAGGCAGTTACGGAGGAGCGGGAGCCCGGCCCCAGAGCCCGCCTACGAGCAGTACTTC
TRBV29-1	many	TRBJ1-1	-	CSVVPGGTEAFF	TGCAGCGTTGTTCCCGGTGGCACTGAAGCTTTCTTT
TRBV29-1	many	TRBJ1-1	-	CSVGLFEAFF	TGCAGCGTAGGACTTTTTGAAGCTTTCTTT
TRBV27	-	TRBJ2-1	TRBD2	CASSFLLAKNEQFF	TGTGCCAGCAGTTTTCTACTAGCGAAGAATGAGCAGTTCTTC
TRBV30	many	TRBJ2-7	TRBD1	CAWGGQNTYEQYF	TGTGCCTGGGGGGGACAGAACACCTACGAGCAGTACTTC
TRBV7-9	-	TRBJ2-1	-	CASSLKVMSSYNEQFF	TGTGCCAGCAGCTTAAAGGTCATGAGCTCCTACAATGAGCAGTTCTTC
TRBV18	-	TRBJ2-1	TRBD2	CASSPLAGPSYNEQFF	TGTGCCAGCTCACCACTAGCGGGGCCCTCCTACAATGAGCAGTTCTTC
TRBV18	many	TRBJ1-5	-	CASSPGGIDQPQHF	TGTGCCAGCTCACCGGGGGGAATCGATCAGCCCCAGCATTTT
TRBV13	many	TRBJ2-1	TRBD1	CASSLQQGPSYNEQFF	TGTGCCAGCAGCCTCCAACAGGGGCCCTCCTACAATGAGCAGTTCTTC
TRBV7-2	-	TRBJ2-2	TRBD2	CASSTRTSTSTGELFF	TGTGCCAGCAGCACCCGGACTAGCACCTCCACCGGGGAGCTGTTTTTT
TRBV6-5	many	TRBJ1-3	-	CASSYRPGSSGNTIYF	TGTGCCAGCAGTTACCGTCCGGGGAGCTCTGGAAACACCATATATTTT
TRBV5-1	few	TRBJ2-3	-	CASSRVGGSSTDTQYF	TGCGCCAGCAGCCGTGTGGGAGGCAGTAGCACAGATACGCAGTATTTT
TRBV28	many	TRBJ2-3	-	CASSFAGHTDTQYF	TGTGCCAGCAGTTTCGCGGGACATACAGATACGCAGTATTTT
TRBV11-1	many	TRBJ1-1	-	CASSFQGLGGTEAFF	TGTGCCAGCAGCTTTCAGGGGTTGGGAGGCACTGAAGCTTTCTTT
TRBV3-1	few	TRBJ1-2	-	CASSQDGQVYGYTF	TGTGCCAGCAGCCAAGATGGCCAAGTCTATGGCTACACCTTC
TRBV11-3	-	TRBJ2-3	-	CASSRSPGGGTDTQYF	TGTGCCAGCAGCAGAAGCCCTGGAGGTGGCACAGATACGCAGTATTTT
TRBV27	-	TRBJ1-6	-	CASSFWDNSPLHF	TGTGCCAGCAGTTTTTGGGATAATTCACCCCTCCACTTT
TRBV10-3	-	TRBJ1-2	TRBD1	CATSPDQGGYGYTF	TGTGCCACCTCCCCCGATCAGGGGGGCTATGGCTACACCTTC
TRBV12-5	many	TRBJ2-3	TRBD2	CASFGLAGPQHLTDTQYF	TGTGCTAGTTTCGGACTAGCGGGACCCCAACACCTCACAGATACGCAGTATTTT
TRBV5-4	-	TRBJ1-3	-	CASSLWTDSGNTIYF	TGTGCCAGCAGCTTGTGGACGGACTCTGGAAACACCATATATTTT